This TCR beta chain is from a study of blood T cell repertoires in COVID-19. Authors' data handling: Estimation of nucleated cell counts was performed using reference gene primer amplification. Data came from immunoSEQ multiplex PCR; TCRdb stores just in-frame clones and leaves some out. V and J calls plus clone size are reproduced from that table; the DNA served to infer D and trimming. This sample has about 170,000 clones, with around 86% found just once. The source of this sequence is a man aged 65 to 79 with acute or convalescent COVID-19. Sequenced sample: peripheral blood.

The CDR3 loop reads CASSRTGIDQPQHF. The CDR3 region has the DNA TGTGCCAGCAGCAGGACAGGGATTGACCAGCCCCAGCATTTT. The genes are TRBV9 and TRBJ1-5; 8 positions match TRBD1. J was trimmed by 7 bases and V by 4 bases; bases with no gene match: 7. Germline CDR1 reads SGDLS; CDR2 reads YYNGEE. This CDR3 has 14 amino acids.